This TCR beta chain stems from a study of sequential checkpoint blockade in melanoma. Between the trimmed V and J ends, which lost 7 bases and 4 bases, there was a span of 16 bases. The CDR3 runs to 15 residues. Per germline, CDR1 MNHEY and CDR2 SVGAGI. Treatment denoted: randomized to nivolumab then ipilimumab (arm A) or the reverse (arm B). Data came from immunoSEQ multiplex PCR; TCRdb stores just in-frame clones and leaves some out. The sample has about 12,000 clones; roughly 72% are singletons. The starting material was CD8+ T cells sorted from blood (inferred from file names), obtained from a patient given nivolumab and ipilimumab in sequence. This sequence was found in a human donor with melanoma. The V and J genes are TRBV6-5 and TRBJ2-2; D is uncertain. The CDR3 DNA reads TGTGCCAGCACCTACTGGCAGGAACCCACCGGGGAGCTGTTTTTT. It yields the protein CASTYWQEPTGELFF.